This T cell receptor beta chain was captured in a study of cytomegalovirus exposure and HLA in healthy donors. As for this clone: Its antigen is still unknown.

Study-level findings and limits: When the data were analyzed later, several of the most significant clusters appeared to be linked to common viral pathogens. Analyses of presence/absence relied on an assumption of roughly uniform sequencing depth across donors. CMV serostatus was the only recorded immune exposure for donors.

A multiplex PCR was run with 60 Vbeta primers and 13 Jbeta primers. The table came from immunoSEQ multiplex PCR; TCRdb's copy has only in-frame clones and leaves some out. The sample table includes roughly 120,000 clones. V dropped 1 base and J dropped 9; count of bases not matched to a gene: 15. Germline values: CDR1 MNHEY, CDR2 SMNVEV (reference sequence). This CDR3 spans 17 amino acids. The gene calls are TRBV27 and TRBJ2-1; 7 bases line up with TRBD2. The source is a man in his forties or fifties in good health and CMV-seronegative. The sequenced sample was PBMCs. The CDR3 reads CASSLLLAAFSQGEQFF. In DNA form, the CDR3 reads TGTGCCAGCAGTTTATTGCTAGCGGCCTTTTCCCAGGGTGAGCAGTTCTTC.